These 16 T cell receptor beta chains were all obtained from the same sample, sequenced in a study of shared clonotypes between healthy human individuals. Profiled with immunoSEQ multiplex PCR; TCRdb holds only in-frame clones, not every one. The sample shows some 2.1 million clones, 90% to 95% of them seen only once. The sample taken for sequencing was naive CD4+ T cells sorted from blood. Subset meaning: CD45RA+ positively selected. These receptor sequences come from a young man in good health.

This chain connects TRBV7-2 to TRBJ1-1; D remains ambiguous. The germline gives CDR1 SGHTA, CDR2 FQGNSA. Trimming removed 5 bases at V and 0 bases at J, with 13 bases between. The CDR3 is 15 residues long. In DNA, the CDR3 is TGTGCCAGCAGCCCCGGACTGAACATGAACACTGAAGCTTTCTTT. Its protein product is CASSPGLNMNTEAFF.

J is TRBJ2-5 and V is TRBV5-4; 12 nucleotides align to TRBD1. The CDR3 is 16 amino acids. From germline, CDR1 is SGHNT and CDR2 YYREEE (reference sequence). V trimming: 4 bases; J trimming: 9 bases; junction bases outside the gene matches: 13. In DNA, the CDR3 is TGTGCCAGCAGCGGTCCCGGGACAGGGGGCAAGTTGGCCCAGTACTTC. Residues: CASSGPGTGGKLAQYF.

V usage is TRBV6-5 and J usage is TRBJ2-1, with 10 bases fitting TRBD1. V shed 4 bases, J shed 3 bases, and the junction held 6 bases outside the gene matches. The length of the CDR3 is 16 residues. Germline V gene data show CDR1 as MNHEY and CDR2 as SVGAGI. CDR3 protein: CASSSPGQGHYNEQFF. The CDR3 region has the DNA TGTGCCAGCAGTTCACCGGGACAGGGGCACTACAATGAGCAGTTCTTC.

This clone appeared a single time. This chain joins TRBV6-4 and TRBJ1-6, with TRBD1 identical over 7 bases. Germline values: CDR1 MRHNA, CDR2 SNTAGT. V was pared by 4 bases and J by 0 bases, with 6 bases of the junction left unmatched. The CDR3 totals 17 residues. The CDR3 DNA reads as TGTGCCAGCAGTGTGGACAGGAGGAGCTCCTATAATTCACCCCTCCACTTT. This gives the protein CASSVDRRSSYNSPLHF.

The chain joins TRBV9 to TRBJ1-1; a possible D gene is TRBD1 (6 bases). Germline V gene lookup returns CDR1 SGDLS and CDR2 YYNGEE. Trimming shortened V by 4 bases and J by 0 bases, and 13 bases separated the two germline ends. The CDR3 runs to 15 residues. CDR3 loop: CASSLGQILNTEAFF. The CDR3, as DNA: TGTGCCAGCAGCCTAGGACAGATCTTGAACACTGAAGCTTTCTTT.

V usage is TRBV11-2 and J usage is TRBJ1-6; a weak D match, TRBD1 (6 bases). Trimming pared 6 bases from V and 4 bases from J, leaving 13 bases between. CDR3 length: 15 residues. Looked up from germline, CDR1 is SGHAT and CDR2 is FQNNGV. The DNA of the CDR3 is TGTGCCAGCAGTAAGACCGGACAGTATAATTCACCCCTCCACTTT. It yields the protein CASSKTGQYNSPLHF.

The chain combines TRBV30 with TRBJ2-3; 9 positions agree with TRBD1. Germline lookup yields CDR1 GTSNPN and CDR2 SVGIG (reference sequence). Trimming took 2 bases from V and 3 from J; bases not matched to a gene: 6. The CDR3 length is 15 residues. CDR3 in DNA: TGTGCCTGGAGTTCAGGGACAGGGAAAACAGATACGCAGTATTTT. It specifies CAWSSGTGKTDTQYF.

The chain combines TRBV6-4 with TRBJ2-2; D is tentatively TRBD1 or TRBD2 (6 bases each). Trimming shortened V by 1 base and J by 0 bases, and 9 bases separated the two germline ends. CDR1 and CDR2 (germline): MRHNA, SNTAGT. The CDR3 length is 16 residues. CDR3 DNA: TGTGCCAGCAGTGACTTGGGGGGCGCGAACACCGGGGAGCTGTTTTTT. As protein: CASSDLGGANTGELFF.

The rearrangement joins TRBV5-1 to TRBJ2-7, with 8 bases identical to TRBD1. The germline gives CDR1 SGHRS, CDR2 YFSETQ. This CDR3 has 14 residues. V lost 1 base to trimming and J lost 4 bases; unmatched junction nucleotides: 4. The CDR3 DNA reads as TGCGCCAGCAGCTTGATGACAGGGGAGTACGAGCAGTACTTC. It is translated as CASSLMTGEYEQYF.

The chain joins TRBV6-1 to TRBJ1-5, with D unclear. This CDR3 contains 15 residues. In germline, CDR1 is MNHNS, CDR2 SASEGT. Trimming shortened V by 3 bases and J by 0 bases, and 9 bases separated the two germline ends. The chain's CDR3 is CASSDGGLSNQPQHF. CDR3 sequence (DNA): TGTGCCAGCAGTGACGGAGGCCTTAGCAATCAGCCCCAGCATTTT.

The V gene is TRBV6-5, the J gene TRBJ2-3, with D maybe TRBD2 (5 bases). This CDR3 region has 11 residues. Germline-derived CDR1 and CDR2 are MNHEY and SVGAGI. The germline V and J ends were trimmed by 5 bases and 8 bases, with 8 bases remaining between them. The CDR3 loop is CASSGRGTQYF. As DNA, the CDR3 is TGTGCCAGCAGTGGGAGAGGTACGCAGTATTTT.

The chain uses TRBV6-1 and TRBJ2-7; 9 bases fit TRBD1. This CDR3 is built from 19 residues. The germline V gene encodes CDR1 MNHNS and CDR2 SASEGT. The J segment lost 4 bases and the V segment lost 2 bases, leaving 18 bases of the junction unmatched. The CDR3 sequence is CASSELTQPRDRAFYEQYF. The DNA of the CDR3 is TGTGCCAGCAGTGAATTGACCCAACCCAGGGACAGGGCTTTTTACGAGCAGTACTTC.

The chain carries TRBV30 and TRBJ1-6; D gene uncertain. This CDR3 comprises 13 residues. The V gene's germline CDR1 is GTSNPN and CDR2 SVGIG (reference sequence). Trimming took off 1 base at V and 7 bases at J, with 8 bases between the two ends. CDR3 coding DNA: TGTGCCTGGAGTGCCGGGCTCAATTCACCCCTCCACTTT. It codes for CAWSAGLNSPLHF.

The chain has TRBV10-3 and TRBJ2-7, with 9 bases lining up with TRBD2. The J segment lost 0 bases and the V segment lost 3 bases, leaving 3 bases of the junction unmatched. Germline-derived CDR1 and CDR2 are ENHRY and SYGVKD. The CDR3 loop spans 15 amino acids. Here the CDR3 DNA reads TGTGCCATCAGTGATAGCGGGAGTAGCTCCTACGAGCAGTACTTC. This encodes CAISDSGSSSYEQYF.

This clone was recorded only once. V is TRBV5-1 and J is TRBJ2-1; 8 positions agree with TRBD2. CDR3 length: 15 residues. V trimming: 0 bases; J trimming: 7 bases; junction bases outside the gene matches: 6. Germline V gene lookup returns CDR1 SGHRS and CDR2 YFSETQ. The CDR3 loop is CASSLALAGTNEQFF. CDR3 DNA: TGCGCCAGCAGCTTGGCCTTAGCGGGGACAAATGAGCAGTTCTTC.

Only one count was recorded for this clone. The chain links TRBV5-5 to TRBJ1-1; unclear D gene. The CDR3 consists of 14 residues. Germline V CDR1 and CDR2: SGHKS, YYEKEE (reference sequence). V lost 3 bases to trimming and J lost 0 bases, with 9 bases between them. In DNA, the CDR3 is TGTGCCAGCAGCTCGGTAGGGATGAACACTGAAGCTTTCTTT. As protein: CASSSVGMNTEAFF.